This entry features one TCR beta chain sequence. The data stem from a study of blood T cell repertoires in COVID-19. Study overall: Specimens from acute and convalescent COVID-19 originated in the United States, Italy and Spain. From T cells, B-cell-depleted T cells, or PBMCs came the material, which was cDNA or gDNA.

Only in-frame clones appear in the TCRdb table, and some are missing; sequencing was by immunoSEQ multiplex PCR. The sample carries around 67,000 clones, around 83% recorded once. The length of the CDR3 is 15 residues. After removal of 3 bases from V and 11 bases from J, the junction contained 13 bases not matched to a gene. The V gene's germline CDR1 is SGHTA and CDR2 FQGTGA. The sample taken for sequencing was peripheral blood. The chain has TRBV7-3 and TRBJ2-3; 8 bases match TRBD2. The origin of this receptor is a man aged 45-60 years with active COVID-19. The CDR3 region has the DNA TGTGCCAGCAGCTTCCAAGCGGGGGCGAGGTCAGAGCAGTATTTT. Its protein is CASSFQAGARSEQYF.